Below are 23 T cell receptor beta chains sequenced from a single sample in a study of beta chain features in type 1 diabetes. Study results and caveats: For Type 1 diabetes patients, all four CD4+ subsets carried TCRB CDR3s that were moderately but significantly shorter.

The sequenced template was cDNA made from the entire isolated RNA. The method was immunoSEQ multiplex PCR; TCRdb's version includes in-frame clones alone and lacks a portion of them. The table includes hundreds of thousands of clones, about an eighth detected once. The antigens for these receptors are not known. The sample consisted of naive CD4+ T cells from blood. The receptors derive from a man between 18 and 35 years old with type 1 diabetes.

This clone was seen a few times. The chain combines TRBV5-1 with TRBJ1-5; D might be TRBD1 (5 bases). From germline, CDR1 is SGHRS and CDR2 YFSETQ. V was clipped by 8 bases and J by 9 bases, with 21 bases between them. The CDR3 is made up of 14 amino acids. The DNA of the CDR3 is TGCGCCAGGCGAGACCCAGGGTCGCAGGGGCCCCAGCATTTT. It codes for CARRDPGSQGPQHF. Full variable domain (rest looked up from reference TRBV5-1 and TRBJ1-5): KAGVTQTPRYLIKTRGQQVTLSCSPISGHRSVSWYQQTPGQGLQFLFEYFSETQRNKGNFPGRFSGRQFSNSRSEMNVSTLELGDSALYLCARRDPGSQGPQHFGDGTRLSIL.

This sequence joins TRBV18 and TRBJ1-4; 8 bases align to TRBD1. The CDR3 extends over 14 amino acids. Trimming cost V 3 bases and J 5 bases; bases outside gene matches: 2. CDR1 is KGHSH, CDR2 LQKENI, per germline. Written as DNA, the CDR3 is TGTGCCAGCTCACCGCAGGGGGCGAATGAAAAACTGTTTTTT. Its translation is CASSPQGANEKLFF.

This clone was seen more than once but under ten times. J is TRBJ2-2 and V is TRBV10-3, with TRBD2 matching over 11 bases. V was pared by 4 bases and J by 1 base, with 5 bases of the junction left unmatched. This CDR3 contains 17 residues. Per the germline V gene, CDR1 is ENHRY and CDR2 is SYGVKD. The DNA of the CDR3 is TGTGCCATCAGTGGGGGACTAGCGGTCCAGAACACCGGGGAGCTGTTTTTT. Protein sequence: CAISGGLAVQNTGELFF.

This sequence joins TRBV7-3 and TRBJ2-3; tentative D call: TRBD2 (6 bases). Trimming took 4 bases from V and 1 from J, leaving 6 bases between them. The CDR3 covers 13 residues. CDR1 and CDR2 from the germline V gene are SGHTA and FQGTGA. The CDR3 nucleotides are TGTGCCAGCAGCTGGGGGGGCACAGATACGCAGTATTTT. It encodes CASSWGGTDTQYF.

This clone was seen more than once but under ten times. V gene TRBV25-1 combines with J gene TRBJ2-2; no reliable D call. The CDR3 sequence is 15 residues long. V was pared by 2 bases and J by 4 bases, with 11 bases between. CDR1 is MGHDK and CDR2 is SYGVNS in the germline V gene. DNA of the CDR3: TGTGCCAGCAGTGAAATAAACAAAATCACCGGGGAGCTGTTTTTT. It is translated as CASSEINKITGELFF.

Only a few counts were recorded for this clone. This sample also contains other DNA sequences that code for the same CDR3. The chain joins TRBV6-5 to TRBJ1-1; 10 nucleotides align to TRBD1. Germline V gene lookup returns CDR1 MNHEY and CDR2 SVGAGI. The CDR3 runs to 13 residues. Trimming took 6 bases from V and 5 from J; bases not matched to a gene: 3. The CDR3 DNA sequence: TGTGCCAGCAGCCGGGGACAGGGGACTGAAGCTTTCTTT. This gives the protein CASSRGQGTEAFF.

This clone turned up a few times. CDR3 bases: TGTGCCAGCAGCCCACCTCCCTCTGGAAACACCATATATTTT. Translating gives CASSPPPSGNTIYF. The V and J genes are TRBV9 and TRBJ1-3; D not resolved. This CDR3 has 14 amino acids. V dropped 4 bases and J dropped 0 bases, with 8 bases sitting between them. CDR1 is SGDLS and CDR2 is YYNGEE in the germline V gene. Full variable domain (outside the CDR3, taken from reference TRBV9 and TRBJ1-3): DSGVTQTPKHLITATGQRVTLRCSPRSGDLSVYWYQQSLDQGLQFLIQYYNGEERAKGNILERFSAQQFPDLHSELNLSSLELGDSALYFCASSPPPSGNTIYFGEGSWLTVV.

The chain combines TRBV28 with TRBJ2-1; D gene unclear. Trimming took off 1 base at V and 2 bases at J, with 12 bases between the two ends. Germline V gives CDR1 MDHEN, CDR2 SYDVKM. The CDR3 covers 16 residues. CDR3 DNA: TGTGCCAGCAGTTTATATTCTCGGCAGACCTACAATGAGCAGTTCTTC. It yields the protein CASSLYSRQTYNEQFF.

V usage is TRBV5-1 and J usage is TRBJ1-1; 9 bases agree with TRBD1. Looked up from germline, CDR1 is SGHRS and CDR2 is YFSETQ. The J segment lost 4 bases and the V segment lost 3 bases, leaving 4 bases of the junction unmatched. This CDR3 has 14 residues. The CDR3 nucleotides are TGCGCCAGCAGCTCGGGACAGGGAGTCACTGAAGCTTTCTTT. Residues: CASSSGQGVTEAFF.

This clone was recorded a few times. This chain links TRBV10-3 with TRBJ2-1; 13 bases fit TRBD2. Germline V lookup: CDR1 ENHRY, CDR2 SYGVKD. CDR3 length equals 14 residues. J lost 9 bases, V lost 8 bases, and 7 bases had no gene match. The CDR3 coding sequence is TGTGCCATCGCCGGGACTAGCGGGATGGTTGAGCAGTTCTTC. This gives the protein CAIAGTSGMVEQFF.

This chain links TRBV2 with TRBJ2-1; 9 bases map to TRBD1. Germline V gives CDR1 SNHLY, CDR2 FYNNEI. Unmatched junction bases numbered 4, after V lost 5 bases and J lost 2 bases. CDR3 length: 15 amino acids. CDR3: CASSIRQGAYNEQFF. DNA of the CDR3: TGTGCCAGCAGTATCCGACAGGGGGCCTACAATGAGCAGTTCTTC.

This clone has only a few counts. The DNA of the CDR3 is TGTGCCAGCAGTTTGTTCCGGGACAGGGGGCTAGGGGCCAACGTCCTGACTTTC. Protein: CASSLFRDRGLGANVLTF. J is TRBJ2-6 and V is TRBV28; 12 nucleotides line up with TRBD1. CDR1 MDHEN and CDR2 SYDVKM come from the germline V gene. This CDR3 contains 18 residues. With V trimmed by 3 bases and J by 4 bases, 7 bases remained unmatched.

V is TRBV6-5 and J is TRBJ2-1; D perhaps matches TRBD1 (6 bases). V was cut by 5 bases and J by 11 bases, with 13 bases left in between. Germline CDR1 MNHEY, CDR2 SVGAGI. There are 12 residues in the CDR3. CDR3: CASSQTGYKQFF. In nucleotides, the CDR3 is TGTGCCAGCAGTCAAACAGGGTATAAGCAGTTCTTC.

In its sample, this clone was seen a few times. This sequence joins TRBV30 and TRBJ1-3; maybe TRBD1 (5 bases). V dropped 0 bases and J dropped 0 bases, with 9 bases sitting between them. The CDR3 has 15 residues. The V gene's germline CDR1 is GTSNPN and CDR2 SVGIG (reference sequence). This CDR3 reads CAWSVPGGSGNTIYF. The DNA for the CDR3 is TGTGCCTGGAGTGTACCCGGGGGCTCTGGAAACACCATATATTTT.

The J gene is TRBJ1-2, the V gene TRBV7-9, with D unclear. Germline V gene sequence: CDR1 SEHNR, CDR2 FQNEAQ (reference sequence). The CDR3 totals 12 residues. The V end was cut by 5 bases, the J end by 4 bases, with 8 bases between. The chain's CDR3 is CASSPVPYGYTF. CDR3 DNA sequence: TGTGCCAGCAGCCCGGTTCCCTATGGCTACACCTTC.

V and J are TRBV7-2 and TRBJ2-7; TRBD2 might be the D (5 bases). Germline values: CDR1 SGHTA, CDR2 FQGNSA. This CDR3 is 14 amino acids long. Trimming took off 5 bases at V and 4 bases at J, with 15 bases between the two ends. The CDR3: CASSPQHGDYEQYF. The CDR3 DNA is TGTGCCAGCAGCCCCCAACACGGGGATTACGAGCAGTACTTC.

This clone was detected a few times. One end of the junction varies from germline; a read error may be responsible. As DNA, the CDR3 is TGTGCCAGCAGCCTAGCGGGAACCAACGAGCAGTACTTC. It codes for CASSLAGTNEQYF. The chain employs TRBV7-2 and TRBJ2-7, with TRBD2 matching 9 bases. The CDR3 is made up of 13 amino acids. The germline CDR1 and CDR2 sequences are SGHTA and FQGNSA.

The chain carries TRBV2 and TRBJ2-7; D unresolved. CDR3 size: 12 residues. Germline V gives CDR1 SNHLY, CDR2 FYNNEI. V lost 1 base to trimming and J lost 6 bases, with 7 bases between them. The DNA for the CDR3 is TGTGCCAGCAGTGAAGAGGGTAGCGAGCAGTACTTC. Amino acid sequence: CASSEEGSEQYF. The entire variable domain, with the rest obtained from reference TRBV2 and TRBJ2-7, is as follows: EPEVTQTPSHQVTQMGQEVILRCVPISNHLYFYWYRQILGQKVEFLVSFYNNEISEKSEIFDDQFSVERPDGSNFTLKIRSTKLEDSAMYFCASSEEGSEQYFGPGTRLTVT.

The chain uses TRBV2 and TRBJ1-6, with D maybe TRBD1 (6 bases). The V gene lost 4 bases and the J gene lost 8 bases, with 18 bases spanning the gap. The CDR3 has 16 amino acids. In germline, CDR1 is SNHLY, CDR2 FYNNEI. The CDR3 coding sequence is TGTGCCAGCAGTGGTCGGGGGGCCGAAAATCATTCACCCCTCCACTTT. It translates to CASSGRGAENHSPLHF.

The chain recombines TRBV18 with TRBJ2-2; tentative D call: TRBD1 (6 bases). Looked up from germline, CDR1 is KGHSH and CDR2 is LQKENI. Between the trimmed V and J ends, which lost 3 bases and 2 bases, there was a span of 16 bases. The CDR3 totals 17 residues. The CDR3 sequence is CASSPPSIGTNTGELFF. CDR3 bases: TGTGCCAGCTCACCCCCGTCTATCGGGACAAACACCGGGGAGCTGTTTTTT. The complete variable domain, with remaining parts taken from reference TRBV18 and TRBJ2-2, reads NAGVMQNPRHLVRRRGQEARLRCSPMKGHSHVYWYRQLPEEGLKFMVYLQKENIIDESGMPKERFSAEFPKEGPSILRIQQVVRGDSAAYFCASSPPSIGTNTGELFFGEGSRLTVL.

The gene calls are TRBV5-4 and TRBJ2-7; the D gene is possibly TRBD2 (6 bases). The CDR3 has 15 amino acids. Trimming removed 0 bases at V and 4 bases at J, with 14 bases between. From germline, CDR1 is SGHNT and CDR2 YYREEE (reference sequence). The CDR3: CASSLGLALLYEQYF. The CDR3 nucleotides read TGTGCCAGCAGCTTGGGGCTAGCGCTCCTATACGAGCAGTACTTC.

The chain has TRBV2 and TRBJ2-1, with D perhaps matching TRBD2 (6 bases). V was cut by 6 bases and J by 8 bases, with 8 bases left in between. Per the germline V gene, CDR1 is SNHLY and CDR2 is FYNNEI. The CDR3 is 11 amino acids. This chain's CDR3 is CASRRDYEQFF. CDR3 nucleotide sequence: TGTGCCAGCAGAAGGGACTATGAGCAGTTCTTC.

There are a few counts of this clone. The V gene is TRBV14, the J gene TRBJ2-3; D is unresolved. V was clipped by 4 bases and J by 5 bases, with 7 bases between them. CDR1 SGHDN and CDR2 FVKESK come from the germline V gene. The CDR3 runs 12 residues. CDR3 residues: CASSLFGDTQYF. For the CDR3, the DNA is TGTGCCAGCAGCCTATTCGGAGATACGCAGTATTTT.